The source of this T cell receptor beta chain is a study of regulatory T cells in long-lasting Graves disease. The sample's time point: newly diagnosed GD, antithyroid drugs for less than 3 months. From PBMCs, RNA was extracted and then used to make the TCR library. The table lists this clonotype with many counts. Trimming removed 6 bases from V and 4 bases from J; junction bases left unmatched: 14. The length of the CDR3 is 16 residues. Library construction for TCR beta used iRepertoire HTBI primers and Arm-PCR of CDR3 regions. TCRdb re-called the multiplex PCR reads through MiXCR, storing one row per CDR3 protein. In the table there are about 540,000 distinct CDR3 sequences, roughly 12% of which are singletons. These data were also filed under a second study, of T cells in Graves' hyperthyroidism and ophthalmopathy.

The source was peripheral blood mononuclear cells (PBMCs), collected at new diagnosis, from a patient treated with antithyroid drugs. The chain links TRBV12-3 or TRBV12-4 to TRBJ1-1; 7 nucleotides line up with TRBD1. The sequence was obtained from a young man with Graves disease. The CDR3 DNA reads TGTGCCAGCAGCCAACAACCGGGACAGCGGGCCACTGAAGCTTTCTTT. Translated: CASSQQPGQRATEAFF.